The 10 T cell receptor beta chains presented below share a single source sample, sequenced in a study of cytomegalovirus exposure and HLA in healthy donors. PCR amplification relied on 60 Vbeta primers (plus 13 Jbeta primers). Generated by immunoSEQ multiplex PCR, the TCRdb table keeps only in-frame clones and is missing some. The sample contains some 180,000 clones, roughly 9.4% of which appear only once. The sample comprised PBMCs. The source of these receptors is a woman in her 30s in good health and CMV-seropositive.

The chain carries TRBV5-1 and TRBJ2-2, with 7 positions matching TRBD1. There are 17 residues in the CDR3. The germline V gene has CDR1 SGHRS and CDR2 YFSETQ. Trimming removed 4 bases from V and 2 bases from J; junction bases left unmatched: 11. CDR3 nucleotide sequence: TGCGCCAGCAGCCTTTTACAGGGGACCAGAAACACCGGGGAGCTGTTTTTT. It specifies CASSLLQGTRNTGELFF.

The chain is built from TRBV29-1 and TRBJ2-3; 10 bases are a match to TRBD2. Trimming at V came to 6 bases and at J to 2 bases, leaving 8 bases not matched to a gene. The CDR3 spans 15 residues. Germline values: CDR1 SQVTM, CDR2 ANQGSEA. In DNA, the CDR3 is TGCAGCGTAGCCGGGACTAGCGCCCCCACAGATACGCAGTATTTT. Translating it yields CSVAGTSAPTDTQYF.

The genes are TRBV2 and TRBJ2-7; 7 bases line up with TRBD2. The CDR3 runs to 14 residues. From germline, CDR1 is SNHLY and CDR2 FYNNEI. J gave up 6 bases and V 6 bases, and 11 bases lay outside the gene matches. The CDR3 nucleotides are TGTGCCAGCAGCGTGGGAGGGATTAGGGGCGAGCAGTACTTC. Encoded protein: CASSVGGIRGEQYF.

The sample holds a few counts of this clone. V is TRBV29-1 and J is TRBJ1-1, with D possibly being TRBD1 (5 bases). The CDR3 contains 13 residues. Trimming took 1 base from V and 1 from J, leaving 7 bases between them. Germline loops: CDR1 SQVTM, CDR2 ANQGSEA. The CDR3 is CSVEVDRNTEAFF. In nucleotides, the CDR3 is TGCAGCGTTGAAGTCGACAGGAACACTGAAGCTTTCTTT.

The chain couples TRBV6-1 to TRBJ2-3, with a possible D match to TRBD2 (5 bases). The germline gives CDR1 MNHNS, CDR2 SASEGT. This CDR3 has 13 residues. Trimming removed 6 bases from V and 4 bases from J, with 11 bases in between. CDR3 amino acids: CASRLDPADTQYF. CDR3 nucleotide sequence: TGTGCCAGCAGACTAGATCCTGCAGATACGCAGTATTTT.

This clone was seen a few times. J is TRBJ2-3 and V is TRBV9; 8 nucleotides line up with TRBD2. The CDR3 totals 15 residues. Germline CDR1 and CDR2: SGDLS and YYNGEE. Losses at the gene ends were 0 bases for V and 7 bases for J; bases not matched to a gene: 7. Here the CDR3 DNA reads TGTGCCAGCAGCGTAGACGCGGGAGGAACAAATACGCAGTATTTT. Translating it yields CASSVDAGGTNTQYF.

This clone was counted a few times. The chain couples TRBV5-4 to TRBJ1-2, with TRBD1 matching 10 bases. Germline values: CDR1 SGHNT, CDR2 YYREEE (reference sequence). J gave up 7 bases and V 4 bases, and 10 bases lay outside the gene matches. The CDR3 totals 15 residues. CDR3 DNA: TGTGCCAGCAGCGTGGAACTGACAGGGGGCCGTGGCTACACCTTC. Its protein product is CASSVELTGGRGYTF.

This clone has only a few counts. The chain employs TRBV29-1 and TRBJ1-2, with 7 bases aligning to TRBD1. This CDR3 has 15 residues. In germline, CDR1 is SQVTM, CDR2 ANQGSEA. The ends lost 8 bases at V and 0 bases at J; junction bases unmatched: 12. The CDR3 spells CSFWDSETTNYGYTF. DNA for the CDR3: TGCAGCTTTTGGGACAGCGAAACAACTAACTATGGCTACACCTTC.

The V and J genes are TRBV30 and TRBJ2-3; 9 bases are shared with TRBD1. The CDR3 extends over 14 amino acids. Germline CDR1 and CDR2: GTSNPN and SVGIG (reference sequence). V lost 3 bases, J lost 3 bases, and 4 bases stayed unmatched. CDR3 sequence (DNA): TGTGCCTGGAGCCTACAGGGGGCGACAGATACGCAGTATTTT. It codes for CAWSLQGATDTQYF.

This clone was detected only a few times. The chain recombines TRBV5-1 with TRBJ2-1; TRBD2 matches at 8 bases. Losses at the gene ends were 3 bases for V and 6 bases for J; bases not matched to a gene: 11. CDR1 SGHRS and CDR2 YFSETQ come from the germline V gene. The CDR3 extends over 16 amino acids. This CDR3 is CASSYAPGTRSNEQFF. In nucleotides, the CDR3 is TGCGCCAGCAGCTACGCCCCCGGGACTAGGTCCAATGAGCAGTTCTTC.